A single sample gave rise to the 13 T cell receptor beta chains below, sequenced in a study of PD-1 blockade in classical Hodgkin lymphoma. Profiling relied on immunoSEQ multiplex PCR, and the TCRdb table lists in-frame clones only, not all of them. The profile shows over 2,500 clones, under 80% of them singletons. Autologous stem cell transplantation was followed by relapse in every patient, and brentuximab vedotin exposure varied. Negative selection with magnets was how CD8+ T cells were isolated from the thawed PBMCs. The sequenced sample was CD8+ T cells from blood, obtained at baseline. Receptor source: a human donor with classical Hodgkin lymphoma.

This clone was detected only a few times. V gene TRBV6-5 combines with J gene TRBJ2-5, with 10 positions matching TRBD1. The CDR3 runs 15 residues. Germline CDR1 is MNHEY and CDR2 is SVGAGI. J gave up 5 bases and V 7 bases, and 10 bases lay outside the gene matches. The CDR3 is CASTVWGQGMETQYF. As DNA, the CDR3 is TGTGCCAGCACCGTGTGGGGACAGGGGATGGAGACCCAGTACTTC.

This clone was recorded once. The chain employs TRBV27 and TRBJ2-7; D is unclear. The CDR3 has 12 amino acids. Deletions cut 3 bases from V and 6 bases from J, with 9 bases between. The germline V gene has CDR1 MNHEY and CDR2 SMNVEV (reference sequence). The CDR3 sequence: CASSFVGFEQYF. The DNA for the CDR3 is TGTGCCAGCAGTTTCGTTGGGTTCGAGCAGTACTTC.

The chain couples TRBV2 to TRBJ2-7; D is possibly TRBD2 (5 bases). Trimming shortened V by 6 bases and J by 4 bases, and 10 bases separated the two germline ends. CDR3 length: 12 residues. CDR1 and CDR2 (germline): SNHLY, FYNNEI. The CDR3 DNA reads TGTGCCAGCAGAGAGGGTGCGTACGAGCAGTACTTC. It codes for CASREGAYEQYF.

The chain carries TRBV30 and TRBJ2-7; D possibly corresponds to TRBD2 (5 bases). The CDR3 covers 13 residues. With 2 bases removed from V and 6 bases from J, the gap between germline ends came to 14 bases. Looked up from germline, CDR1 is GTSNPN and CDR2 is SVGIG (reference sequence). The CDR3 bases are TGTGCCTGGAGTCACGACGCCGCGGGCGAGCAGTACTTC. Amino acids: CAWSHDAAGEQYF.

The chain couples TRBV27 to TRBJ2-5; TRBD2 agrees at 7 bases. Germline CDR1 reads MNHEY; CDR2 reads SMNVEV (reference sequence). V lost 0 bases and J lost 5; bases outside the gene matches: 6. The length of the CDR3 is 15 residues. CDR3 sequence reads: CASSLSGGGRETQYF. The DNA for the CDR3 is TGTGCCAGCAGTTTATCGGGGGGGGGAAGGGAGACCCAGTACTTC.

The CDR3, as DNA: TGTGCCAGCAGCTCTGCAGGACAGGGTTTAGAGACCCAGTACTTC. It translates to CASSSAGQGLETQYF. The chain combines TRBV5-6 with TRBJ2-5; 8 bases are a match to TRBD1. Germline CDR1 and CDR2: SGHDT and YYEEEE. V lost 3 bases and J lost 4; bases outside the gene matches: 8. The CDR3 loop spans 15 amino acids.

V and J are TRBV7-3 and TRBJ1-5; D gene unclear. Trimming took 2 bases from V and 5 from J, leaving 7 bases between them. Germline CDR1 SGHTA, CDR2 FQGTGA. The CDR3 runs 13 residues. CDR3 nucleotide sequence: TGTGCCAGCAGCTTAGGAGGATATCAGCCCCAGCATTTT. It encodes CASSLGGYQPQHF. The variable domain in full, completed from reference TRBV7-3 and TRBJ1-5, reads GAGVSQTPSNKVTEKGKYVELRCDPISGHTALYWYRQSLGQGPEFLIYFQGTGAADDSGLPNDRFFAVRPEGSVSTLKIQRTERGDSAVYLCASSLGGYQPQHFGDGTRLSIL.

The chain couples TRBV6-6 to TRBJ2-1; 7 positions match TRBD2. The ends lost 0 bases at V and 8 bases at J; junction bases unmatched: 10. Germline values: CDR1 MNHNY, CDR2 SVGAGI (reference sequence). The CDR3 loop spans 16 amino acids. DNA for the CDR3: TGTGCCAGCAGTTACTCATGGTTAGGGGAGGGCGATGAGCAGTTCTTC. Translation: CASSYSWLGEGDEQFF.

The V call is TRBV28, the J call TRBJ1-4, with 11 bases matching TRBD1. CDR3 length equals 17 residues. After removal of 5 bases from V and 5 bases from J, the junction contained 10 bases not matched to a gene. CDR1 is MDHEN, CDR2 SYDVKM, per germline. CDR3 DNA: TGTGCCAGCAGTACCCGGGACAGGGGGTTCCGAAATGAAAAACTGTTTTTT. Encoded protein: CASSTRDRGFRNEKLFF.

In its sample, this clone was seen once. The rearrangement links TRBV5-1 to TRBJ2-7; TRBD2 is a possible D gene (6 bases). The CDR3 consists of 16 residues. Germline values: CDR1 SGHRS, CDR2 YFSETQ. V dropped 3 bases and J dropped 2 bases, with 18 bases sitting between them. The CDR3 DNA follows: TGCGCCAGCAGCTCGGACGACGGGACTTTCACCTACGAGCAGTACTTC. Translated, it gives CASSSDDGTFTYEQYF. Full variable domain (rest looked up from reference TRBV5-1 and TRBJ2-7): KAGVTQTPRYLIKTRGQQVTLSCSPISGHRSVSWYQQTPGQGLQFLFEYFSETQRNKGNFPGRFSGRQFSNSRSEMNVSTLELGDSALYLCASSSDDGTFTYEQYFGPGTRLTVT.

CDR3 region: CASSFSKGSRLHYEQYF. CDR3 DNA: TGTGCCAGCAGCTTCTCTAAGGGGTCGCGGCTACACTACGAGCAGTACTTC. This rearrangement joins TRBV7-9 to TRBJ2-7; weak D call: TRBD1 (5 bases). This CDR3 region has 17 residues. With 3 bases removed from V and 3 bases from J, the gap between germline ends came to 21 bases. Looked up from germline, CDR1 is SEHNR and CDR2 is FQNEAQ (reference sequence).

This rearrangement joins TRBV27 to TRBJ2-5; 8 bases agree with TRBD1. The trim removed 5 bases at V and 5 bases at J, leaving 7 bases unmatched. From germline, CDR1 is MNHEY and CDR2 SMNVEV (reference sequence). CDR3 length equals 14 residues. DNA of the CDR3: TGTGCCAGCAGTCAGAGGACAGGGTGGGAGACCCAGTACTTC. Protein sequence: CASSQRTGWETQYF.

The chain has TRBV27 and TRBJ2-1; tentatively, D is TRBD2 (6 bases). This CDR3 spans 20 amino acids. The V end lost 3 bases, the J end lost 3 bases, and 27 bases lay between the germline ends. Germline V gene lookup returns CDR1 MNHEY and CDR2 SMNVEV (reference sequence). CDR3 nucleotides: TGTGCCAGCAGTTTCGGGGAGTCACGGAGGGCGGTCCCAGACTACAATGAGCAGTTCTTC. Its translation is CASSFGESRRAVPDYNEQFF.